This TCR beta chain is from a study of metastatic and nonmetastatic thyroid tumors. Whole-study context: The study looked at repertoires side by side in blood and in tumor or nodule tissue from malignant and benign thyroid patients.

Study processing details: CDR3 was compared across clinicopathological groups, and the resulting differences were used to build a distant-metastasis classifier for papillary thyroid cancer. From the PCR reads, TCRdb re-called clones with MiXCR. The V and J calls were determined by TCRdb, not by the authors. Of 23,000 or so clones in the sample, about 25% were seen once. As to this clone: Its antigen is unknown.

V shed 5 bases and J 7 bases; nucleotides not matched to a gene: 9. Germline V gives CDR1 DFQATT, CDR2 SNEGSKA (reference sequence). There are 14 residues in the CDR3. No treatment had been given to any patient before thyroid surgery. Study outcomes and limitations: Versus benign nodules, malignant thyroid tumors reportedly had significantly higher TCR beta diversity, in blood and tumor.

The genes are TRBV20-1 and TRBJ2-7, with 12 bases lining up with TRBD2. The clonotype was recovered from a female donor with papillary thyroid cancer or a benign thyroid nodule (not recorded which). Some clones in this sample may be carry-over from other donors' samples. The specimen sequenced was tumor tissue. DNA for the CDR3: TGCAGTGCTTCCGGGACTAGCGGGTTGGGGGAGCAGTACTTC. Translated: CSASGTSGLGEQYF.